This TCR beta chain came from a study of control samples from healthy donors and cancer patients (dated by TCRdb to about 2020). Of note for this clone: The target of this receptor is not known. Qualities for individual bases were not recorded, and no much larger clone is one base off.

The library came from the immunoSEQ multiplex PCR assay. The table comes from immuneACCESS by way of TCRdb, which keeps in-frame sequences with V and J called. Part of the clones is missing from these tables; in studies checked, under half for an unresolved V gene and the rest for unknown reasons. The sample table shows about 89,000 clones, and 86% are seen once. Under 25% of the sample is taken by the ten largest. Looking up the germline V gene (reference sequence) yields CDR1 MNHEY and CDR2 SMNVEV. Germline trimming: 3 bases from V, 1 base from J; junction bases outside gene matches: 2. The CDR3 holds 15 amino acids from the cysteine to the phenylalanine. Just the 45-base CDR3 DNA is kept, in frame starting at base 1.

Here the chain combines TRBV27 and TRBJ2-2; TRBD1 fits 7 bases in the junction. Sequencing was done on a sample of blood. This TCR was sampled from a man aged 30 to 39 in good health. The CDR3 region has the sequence CASSFQGVNTGELFF. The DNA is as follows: TGTGCCAGCAGTTTTCAGGGGGTGAACACCGGGGAGCTGTTTTTT.